This T cell receptor (beta chain) was identified in a study of prognosis after radiotherapy for stage I lung cancer (dated by TCRdb to the early 2020s). For the study in its entirety: About 20 stage I NSCLC patients were enrolled in Nanjing, China, between early 2018 and early 2019. Stage I lung tumors that were newly diagnosed and primary were found in more than eleven patients, while about 5 patients had oligometastatic NSCLC after surgical resection of the primary tumor. Every patient was deemed medically inoperable, 12 because of comorbidities and roughly 7 because they refused surgery. The cohort comprised 13 men and a handful of women with a median age of roughly 69 years, ranging from roughly 53 to 84 years. Squamous cell carcinoma histology was identified in roughly seven patients, and adenocarcinoma histology was identified in twelve patients. Using image-guided IMRT or VMAT, SBRT was delivered in 3 to 5 fractions at a biologically effective dose of at least 100 Gy. No patient received concurrent therapy alongside SBRT. Distant metastases were developed by four of the 19 patients after SBRT, at a median of roughly 7 months, whereas no significant progression was observed in the other 15 patients. This study profiled peripheral blood TCR beta repertoires from stage I NSCLC patients before and after stereotactic body radiotherapy and linked the repertoires to distant failure. A total of roughly 38 blood samples from about 19 patients were sequenced, with one sample obtained before and one obtained after SBRT for each patient. Paper-wide results and their limitations: TRBV and TRBJ usage frequencies reportedly varied with metastasis status, involving two V genes at baseline and several V and two J genes after SBRT. None of the reported P values were adjusted for multiple comparisons. Whether the expanded TCR clones were tumor-specific was not determined. After SBRT, the number of unique TCR clones decreased (median approximately 10,000 before versus several thousand after; Wilcoxon paired P=0.011). Post-SBRT Shannon entropy and its change from baseline were lower in patients who developed distant metastases; baseline Shannon entropy was not associated with metastases. The small cohort and short follow-up limited the study, so independent validation of the findings is needed.

Two rounds of multiplex PCR were used to amplify the TCR beta CDR3 region from genomic DNA. The first PCR round used primers specific to each TRBV and TRBJ gene, with sequences filed in Chinese patent CN105087789A. The second PCR round used universal primers. The Roche High Pure PCR Template Preparation Kit was used to extract genomic DNA from the frozen PBMCs. Libraries were sequenced paired-end with 151 bp reads on an Illumina HiSeq 3000. Per the authors' processing: Raw reads lacking the multiplex PCR primer sequences were removed with CutAdapt. High-quality paired reads were merged into contigs with PEAR. TRB V, D and J gene segments were assigned to each contig with MiXCR by alignment to reference sequences. To remove sequencing errors, CDR3 sequences were clustered according to base quality and sequence similarity. Diversity was calculated as Shannon entropy divided by the natural log of the number of productive TCR sequences. Clonality was computed as one minus the ratio of Shannon entropy to the natural log of the number of unique clonotypes. The Youden index of ROC curves was used to select progression-free survival cut-offs for repertoire metrics, and analyses were performed in R 3.5.3. TCRdb handled the public reads itself, with Q25 trimming in fastp and clone calling in MiXCR, and kept productive beta chains. Identical CDR3 protein sequences are pooled into one entry, listed with their most common genes and DNA. In this record, the V and J calls reflect TCRdb's handling and not the investigators' own analysis. The sample table records nearly 35,000 distinct CDR3 sequences; 25% to 40% of these occur just once. The top ten hold 27% of the sample.

A history of other malignancies or of prior chemotherapy or radiotherapy was absent in all patients, and node-negative disease was shown on CT and PET/CT in all patients. Approximately 6 milliliters of peripheral venous blood were drawn into EDTA tubes at each of two time points. PBMCs were isolated by Ficoll-Paque Plus density-gradient centrifugation. Immediately after collection, samples were stored at -80 degrees C until analysis. From the cysteine up to the phenylalanine, the CDR3 has a length of 15 residues. Of all the DNA, just the CDR3 is kept, 45 bases in frame from base 1. CDR1 and CDR2, per the germline V gene, are MDHEN and SYDVKM. Trimming at the junction amounts to 10 bases on V and 5 bases on J, and the germline ends lie 23 bases apart. As regards this clonotype: The specificity of this receptor is unknown. Per-base quality was not reported, and no clone a single base away is much larger than it.

The starting material was PBMCs, obtained before or after stereotactic body radiation therapy (not recorded which). The chain was built from TRBV28 and TRBJ1-2; the D gene is perhaps TRBD1, on 5 matching bases. The receptor comes from a donor over 45 with non-small cell lung cancer. The bases are TGTGCCATCAGGCCCGGGGGGAGTGGTGTTTATGGCTACACCTTC. The resulting protein is CAIRPGGSGVYGYTF.